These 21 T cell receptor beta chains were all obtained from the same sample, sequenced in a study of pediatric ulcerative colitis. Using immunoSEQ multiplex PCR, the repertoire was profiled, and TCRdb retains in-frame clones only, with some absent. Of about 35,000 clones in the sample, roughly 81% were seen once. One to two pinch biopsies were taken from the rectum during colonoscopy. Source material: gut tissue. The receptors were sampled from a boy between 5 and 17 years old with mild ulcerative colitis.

In DNA form, the CDR3 reads TGTGCCAGTAGTATATCGGCAGGGGGCTATGGCTACACCTTC. Protein sequence: CASSISAGGYGYTF. V and J are TRBV19 and TRBJ1-2; TRBD1 matches at 7 bases. After removal of 2 bases from V and 4 bases from J, the junction contained 4 bases not matched to a gene. The germline CDR1 and CDR2 sequences are LNHDA and SQIVND (reference sequence). This CDR3 contains 14 residues.

The CDR3 spells CASSFRGGADTQYF. The CDR3 DNA follows: TGCGCCAGCAGTTTCCGGGGGGGAGCAGATACGCAGTATTTT. V is TRBV4-1 and J is TRBJ2-3; 8 nucleotides align to TRBD2. The length of the CDR3 is 14 residues. The V gene's germline CDR1 is MGHRA and CDR2 YSYEKL. Germline trimming cut 6 bases from V and 4 bases from J; bases unmatched to any gene: 6.

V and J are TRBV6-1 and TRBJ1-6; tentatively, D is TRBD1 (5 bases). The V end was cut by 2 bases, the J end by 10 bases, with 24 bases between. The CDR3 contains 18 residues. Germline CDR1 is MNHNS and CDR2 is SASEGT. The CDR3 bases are TGTGCCAGCAGTGAAACTCCAGCAGGGTGGGGAAATCGATCACCCCTCCACTTT. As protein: CASSETPAGWGNRSPLHF.

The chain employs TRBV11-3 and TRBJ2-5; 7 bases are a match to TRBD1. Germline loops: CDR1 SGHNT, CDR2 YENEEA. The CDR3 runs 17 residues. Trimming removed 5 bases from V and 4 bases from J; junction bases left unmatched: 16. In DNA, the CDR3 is TGTGCCAGCAGCGCAGGGACAGCTCACAGGCTATTAGAGACCCAGTACTTC. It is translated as CASSAGTAHRLLETQYF.

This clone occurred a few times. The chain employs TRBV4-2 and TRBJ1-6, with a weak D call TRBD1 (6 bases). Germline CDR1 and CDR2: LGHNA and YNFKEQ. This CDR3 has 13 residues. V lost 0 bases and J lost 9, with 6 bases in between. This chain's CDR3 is CASSQDRGSPLHF. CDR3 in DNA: TGTGCCAGCAGCCAAGACAGGGGTTCACCCCTCCACTTT.

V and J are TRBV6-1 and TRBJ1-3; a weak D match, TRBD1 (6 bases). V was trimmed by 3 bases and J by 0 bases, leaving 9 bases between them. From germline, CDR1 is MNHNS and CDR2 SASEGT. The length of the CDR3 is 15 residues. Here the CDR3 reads CASSERGLSGNTIYF. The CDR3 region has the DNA TGTGCCAGCAGTGAGCGGGGGCTCTCTGGAAACACCATATATTTT.

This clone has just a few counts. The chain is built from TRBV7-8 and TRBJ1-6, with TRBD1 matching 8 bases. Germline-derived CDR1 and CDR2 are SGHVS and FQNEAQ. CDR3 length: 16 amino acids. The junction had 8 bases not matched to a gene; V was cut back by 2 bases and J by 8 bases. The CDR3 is CASSLTRTGPDSPLHF. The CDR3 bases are TGTGCCAGCAGCTTAACGAGGACAGGGCCGGATTCACCCCTCCACTTT.

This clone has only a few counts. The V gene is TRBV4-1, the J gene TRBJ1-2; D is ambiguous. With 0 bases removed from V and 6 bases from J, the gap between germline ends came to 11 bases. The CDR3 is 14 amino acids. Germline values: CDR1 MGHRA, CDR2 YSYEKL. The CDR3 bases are TGCGCCAGCAGCCAAGATAGGCAGGTCGATGGCTACACCTTC. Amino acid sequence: CASSQDRQVDGYTF.

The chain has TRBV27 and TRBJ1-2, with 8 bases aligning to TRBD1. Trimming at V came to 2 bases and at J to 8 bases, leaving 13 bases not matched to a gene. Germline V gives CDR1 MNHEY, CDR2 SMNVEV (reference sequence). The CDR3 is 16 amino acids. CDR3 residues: CASSLLYRGGYEGYTF. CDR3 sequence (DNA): TGTGCCAGCAGTTTACTATACAGGGGGGGATATGAGGGCTACACCTTC.

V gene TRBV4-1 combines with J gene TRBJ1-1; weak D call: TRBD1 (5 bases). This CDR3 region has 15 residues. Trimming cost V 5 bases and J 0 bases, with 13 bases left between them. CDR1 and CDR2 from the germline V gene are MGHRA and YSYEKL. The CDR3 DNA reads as TGCGCCAGCAGCGCCCCCGGGACGATGAACACTGAAGCTTTCTTT. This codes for CASSAPGTMNTEAFF.

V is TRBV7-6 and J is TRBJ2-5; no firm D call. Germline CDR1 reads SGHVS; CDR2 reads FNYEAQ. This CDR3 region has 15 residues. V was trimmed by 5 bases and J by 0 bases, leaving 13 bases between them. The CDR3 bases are TGTGCCAGCAGCCTAGGCGGCTTCCACCAAGAGACCCAGTACTTC. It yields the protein CASSLGGFHQETQYF.

In DNA form, the CDR3 reads TGTGCCAGTGCAAGGACTTCTCAAGATTCACCCCTCCACTTT. This sequence encodes CASARTSQDSPLHF. This chain joins TRBV19 and TRBJ1-6; D is undetermined. Germline values: CDR1 LNHDA, CDR2 SQIVND (reference sequence). The CDR3 spans 14 residues. V shed 8 bases and J shed 8 bases, with 16 bases lying between them. The entire variable domain, with the rest obtained from reference TRBV19 and TRBJ1-6, is as follows: DGGITQSPKYLFRKEGQNVTLSCEQNLNHDAMYWYRQDPGQGLRLIYYSQIVNDFQKGDIAEGYSVSREKKESFPLTVTSAQKNPTAFYLCASARTSQDSPLHFGNGTRLTVT.

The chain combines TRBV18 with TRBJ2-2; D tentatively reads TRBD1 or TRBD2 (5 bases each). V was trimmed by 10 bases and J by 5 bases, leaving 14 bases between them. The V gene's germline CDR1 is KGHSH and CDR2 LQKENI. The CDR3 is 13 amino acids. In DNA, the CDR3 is TGTGCCACGGAGCCCGGGGCAACCGGGGAGCTGTTTTTT. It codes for CATEPGATGELFF. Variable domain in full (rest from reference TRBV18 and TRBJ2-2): NAGVMQNPRHLVRRRGQEARLRCSPMKGHSHVYWYRQLPEEGLKFMVYLQKENIIDESGMPKERFSAEFPKEGPSILRIQQVVRGDSAAYFCATEPGATGELFFGEGSRLTVL.

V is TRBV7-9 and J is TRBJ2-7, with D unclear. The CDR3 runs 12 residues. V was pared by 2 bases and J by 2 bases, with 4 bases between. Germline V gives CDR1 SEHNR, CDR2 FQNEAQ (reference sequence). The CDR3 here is CASSLRPYEQYF. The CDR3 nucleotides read TGTGCCAGCAGCTTAAGACCCTACGAGCAGTACTTC.

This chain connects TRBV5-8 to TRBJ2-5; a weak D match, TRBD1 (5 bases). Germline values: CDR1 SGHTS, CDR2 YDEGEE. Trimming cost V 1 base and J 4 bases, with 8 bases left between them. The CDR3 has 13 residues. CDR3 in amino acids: CASSLPGSETQYF. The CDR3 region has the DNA TGTGCCAGCAGCTTGCCAGGGTCAGAGACCCAGTACTTC.

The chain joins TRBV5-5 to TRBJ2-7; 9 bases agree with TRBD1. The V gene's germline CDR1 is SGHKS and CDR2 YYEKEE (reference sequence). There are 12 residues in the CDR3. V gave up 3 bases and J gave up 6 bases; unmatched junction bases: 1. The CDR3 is CASSWDRAEQYF. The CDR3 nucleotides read TGTGCCAGCAGCTGGGACAGGGCCGAGCAGTACTTC.

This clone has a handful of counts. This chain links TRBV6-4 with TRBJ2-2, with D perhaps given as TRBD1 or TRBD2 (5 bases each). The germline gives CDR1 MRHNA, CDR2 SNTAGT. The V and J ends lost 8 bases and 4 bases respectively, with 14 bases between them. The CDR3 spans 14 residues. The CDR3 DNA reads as TGTGCCAGCCGGGGACGCGAGGCCACCGGGGAGCTGTTTTTT. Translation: CASRGREATGELFF.

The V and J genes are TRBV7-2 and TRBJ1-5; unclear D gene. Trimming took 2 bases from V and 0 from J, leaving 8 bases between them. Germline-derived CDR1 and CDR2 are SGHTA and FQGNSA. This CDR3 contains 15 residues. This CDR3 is CASSLRHISNQPQHF. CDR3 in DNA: TGTGCCAGCAGCTTAAGACACATTAGCAATCAGCCCCAGCATTTT.

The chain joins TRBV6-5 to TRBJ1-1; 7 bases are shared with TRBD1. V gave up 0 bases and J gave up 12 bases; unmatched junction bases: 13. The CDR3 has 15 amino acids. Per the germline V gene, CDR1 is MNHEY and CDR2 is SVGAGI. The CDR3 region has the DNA TGTGCCAGCAGTTACTCCGTCAGGGGGGTGTTTTATACTTTCTTT. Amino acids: CASSYSVRGVFYTFF.

DNA of the CDR3: TGTGCCATCAGTGGTTGGGACAGGGAGGATGGCTACACCTTC. It translates to CAISGWDREDGYTF. The genes are TRBV10-3 and TRBJ1-2; the match to TRBD1 covers 9 bases. CDR1 is ENHRY and CDR2 is SYGVKD in the germline V gene. V trimming: 4 bases; J trimming: 6 bases; junction bases outside the gene matches: 6. The CDR3 covers 14 residues.

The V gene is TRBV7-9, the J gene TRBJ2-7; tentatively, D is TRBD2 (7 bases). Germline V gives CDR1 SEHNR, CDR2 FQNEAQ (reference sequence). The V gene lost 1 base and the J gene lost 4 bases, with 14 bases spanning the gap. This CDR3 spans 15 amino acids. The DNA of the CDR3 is TGTGCCAGCAGCTTAGTGGGAGGGGGAGCTTACGAGCAGTACTTC. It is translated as CASSLVGGGAYEQYF.